This T cell receptor beta chain stems from a study of blood T cell repertoires in COVID-19. Across the whole study: The United States, Italy and Spain were the sources of the acute and convalescent COVID-19 samples.

Authors' methods: Reference gene primer amplification in the assay estimated nucleated cell counts. The assay was immunoSEQ multiplex PCR, and TCRdb's table has in-frame clones only and misses some. The V and J calls and clone size are taken from that table; D and trimming were inferred from the DNA. The table includes approximately 190,000 clones, around 89% detected once. Trimming stripped 5 bases from V and 1 base from J, with 13 bases between. Germline V gene sequence: CDR1 KGHDR, CDR2 SFDVKD. This CDR3 is 15 amino acids long. The chain is built from TRBV24-1 and TRBJ1-1; no reliable D call. Material: peripheral blood. The source of this sequence is a man aged 35 to 55 with active or convalescent COVID-19. In nucleotides, the CDR3 is TGTGCCACCAGTGTGTTCGGGAGTGCGAACACTGAAGCTTTCTTT. Protein sequence: CATSVFGSANTEAFF.